A selection of T cell receptor beta chains follows, all from one sample in a study of CD8+ T cells in alopecia areata. Clones were sequenced by immunoSEQ multiplex PCR, and TCRdb holds only the in-frame ones, with some missing. The sample yields fewer than 250,000 clones, approximately 61% seen once. Sequencing used CD4+ T cells sorted from blood, obtained at week 0. All receptors come from a human donor with alopecia areata. The CDR3 runs from the conserved cysteine through the conserved F or W. A D gene is named only where the DNA matches it firmly. Not all rows give a size; the values are once, few, many and, for expanded clones, a class.

-	12	TRBV25-1	-	TRBJ2-7	TGTGCCAGCAGTGAATCGGGTACAGACCTCTACTTC	CASSESGTDLYF
-	12	TRBV7-9	-	TRBJ2-7	TGTGCCAGCAGCCAAGAGAGCTACGAGCAGTACTTC	CASSQESYEQYF
few	17	TRBV7-8	TRBD1	TRBJ2-1	TGTGCCAGCAGCTTGGTACCCGGGACAGGGAGCGACAATGAGCAGTTCTTC	CASSLVPGTGSDNEQFF
-	13	TRBV5-1	-	TRBJ2-1	TGCGCCAGCAGTTTTGGACAGTTAAATGAGCAGTTCTTC	CASSFGQLNEQFF
-	14	TRBV5-1	-	TRBJ2-3	TGCGCCAGCAGCTTATCCAGGGTTCCAGATACGCAGTATTTT	CASSLSRVPDTQYF
-	12	TRBV18	-	TRBJ2-5	TGTGCCAGCTCACCAGTTCGGGAGACCCAGTACTTC	CASSPVRETQYF
-	14	TRBV30	-	TRBJ1-6	TGTGCCTGGGAAGCAGGGACGGGAAATTCACCCCTCCACTTT	CAWEAGTGNSPLHF
-	14	TRBV10-3	-	TRBJ1-2	TGTGCCATCACCCCTGGATGGGTGGACTATGGCTACACCTTC	CAITPGWVDYGYTF
-	14	TRBV5-4	TRBD1	TRBJ2-4	TGTGCCAGCAGCTTCCAGGGGGCGAGTAACATTCAGTACTTC	CASSFQGASNIQYF
-	13	TRBV14	-	TRBJ2-2	TGTGCCAGCAGCCAAGATCACACCGGGGAGCTGTTTTTT	CASSQDHTGELFF
-	16	TRBV5-8	-	TRBJ2-1	TGTGCCAGCAGCTTGGTTACAGTCCTTTACTACAATGAGCAGTTCTTC	CASSLVTVLYYNEQFF
-	15	TRBV4-1	TRBD2	TRBJ2-3	TGCGCCAGCAGCCGACTAGCGGGGGGCACAGATACGCAGTATTTT	CASSRLAGGTDTQYF
-	16	TRBV5-6	TRBD1	TRBJ2-7	TGTGCCAGCAGCTTCGGAGCGACAGGGGGTCCCTACGAGCAGTACTTC	CASSFGATGGPYEQYF
few	13	TRBV6-1	TRBD2	TRBJ2-3	TGTGCCATCAATACGGGGGGGACAGATACGCAGTATTTT	CAINTGGTDTQYF